These T cell receptor beta chains were read from a single sample in a study of metastatic and nonmetastatic thyroid tumors. TCRdb re-called the PCR reads with MiXCR. The sample has about 25,000 clones, roughly 19% seen once; the top ten hold 25% to 30%. Specimen: blood. The origin of the receptors is a male donor with papillary thyroid cancer or a benign thyroid nodule (not recorded which). Some clones in this sample may be carry-over from other donors' samples. CDR3s include the opening cysteine and the closing phenylalanine or tryptophan. Fields, in order: D gene, V gene, J gene, CDR3 protein. D genes are given only for firm matches.

-,TRBV12-3/TRBV12-4,TRBJ1-1,CASSLAGGGTEAFF
-,TRBV6-2/TRBV6-3,TRBJ2-1,CASSYEENNEQFF
-,TRBV10-2,TRBJ2-7,CASSEGLYYEQYF
-,TRBV7-2,TRBJ1-3,CASSLAGVRGNTIYF
-,TRBV20-1,TRBJ2-1,CSASHADNEQFF
-,TRBV6-5,TRBJ2-2,CASSWLGTAHWELFF
-,TRBV27,TRBJ1-2,CASSLSGSYYGYTF
TRBD2,TRBV11-2,TRBJ2-1,CASSPGLAGGPYNEQFF
-,TRBV28,TRBJ2-7,CARRSRDYEQYF
TRBD2,TRBV3-1,TRBJ2-7,CASSQGLAGEYEQYF
TRBD1,TRBV28,TRBJ2-2,CASRSRQGSMNTGELFF
TRBD1,TRBV28,TRBJ1-6,CASSSSRTGVGSPLHF
TRBD1,TRBV20-1,TRBJ1-5,CSAIAPGQVYQRQHF
TRBD1,TRBV5-4,TRBJ2-1,CASNPGQGNEQFF
-,TRBV5-1,TRBJ2-1,CASSLEGNNEQFF
-,TRBV6-1,TRBJ2-3,CASRQGGTDTQYF
TRBD1,TRBV19,TRBJ1-3,CASTRRTGASSGNTIYF
-,TRBV5-1,TRBJ1-2,CASSLEFGARVLGYTF
TRBD2,TRBV18,TRBJ2-7,CASSPGRGDSYEQYF
-,TRBV12-3/TRBV12-4,TRBJ2-7,CASSFTSTGTPYEQYF
TRBD1,TRBV9,TRBJ1-5,CASNNAGGDQPQHF
TRBD2,TRBV27,TRBJ2-7,CASSPTSGSYEQYF
TRBD1,TRBV25-1,TRBJ1-2,CASREWSGGKGYTF
TRBD1,TRBV7-3,TRBJ2-3,CASSRDRETDTQYF
-,TRBV13,TRBJ1-3,CASSFRNTIYF
-,TRBV6-1,TRBJ1-3,CASSESGSFSGNTIYF
-,TRBV6-6,TRBJ2-7,CASSYFRGSSYEQYF
-,TRBV3-1,TRBJ1-2,CASSQGYGLCTF
-,TRBV20-1,TRBJ1-4,CSARRLTNEKLFF
TRBD1,TRBV7-9,TRBJ2-7,CASTSGGESGEQYF
-,TRBV24-1,TRBJ2-7,CATSAGDYEQYF
-,TRBV6-2/TRBV6-3,TRBJ1-5,CASSRGQTTQPQHF
-,TRBV4-3,TRBJ1-2,CASSHNVPGQINNYGYTF
-,TRBV3-1,TRBJ2-1,CASSQRGRENNEQFF